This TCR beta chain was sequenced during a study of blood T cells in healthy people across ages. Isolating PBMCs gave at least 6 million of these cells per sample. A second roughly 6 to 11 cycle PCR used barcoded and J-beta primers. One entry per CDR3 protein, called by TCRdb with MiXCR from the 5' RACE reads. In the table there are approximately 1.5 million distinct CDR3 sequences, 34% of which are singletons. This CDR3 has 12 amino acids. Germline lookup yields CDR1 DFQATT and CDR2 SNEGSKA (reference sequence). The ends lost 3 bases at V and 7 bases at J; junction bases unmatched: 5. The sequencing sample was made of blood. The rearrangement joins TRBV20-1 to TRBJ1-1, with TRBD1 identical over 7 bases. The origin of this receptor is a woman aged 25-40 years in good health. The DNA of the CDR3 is TGCAGTGCTAGGGAGGGACAGTTTGAAGCTTTCTTT. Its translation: CSAREGQFEAFF.